This T cell receptor beta chain is from a study of blood T cell repertoires in COVID-19. About the study: The analysed material was cDNA or gDNA that came from T cells, B-cell-depleted T cells, or PBMCs.

Authors' data handling: Using reference gene primer amplification, nucleated cell counts were estimated. Assay: immunoSEQ multiplex PCR; the TCRdb copy retains only in-frame clones and omits some. That table gives V, J and clone size, and the DNA gave D and trimming. The sample includes about 270,000 clones, around 86% of them seen just once. V lost 0 bases, J lost 2 bases, and 13 bases lay in between. The CDR3 contains 16 residues. Germline assignment: CDR1 SGHTA and CDR2 FQGNSA. The chain employs TRBV7-2 and TRBJ1-2; a possible D gene is TRBD1 (5 bases). Specimen: peripheral blood. This receptor was obtained from a woman older than 75 with COVID-19, enrolled during active disease. CDR3: CASSLARTGGNYGYTF. The CDR3 nucleotides are TGTGCCAGCAGCTTAGCGCGGACCGGGGGAAACTATGGCTACACCTTC. Full variable domain (remainder filled in from reference TRBV7-2 and TRBJ1-2): GAGVSQSPSNKVTEKGKDVELRCDPISGHTALYWYRQSLGQGLEFLIYFQGNSAPDKSGLPSDRFSAERTGGSVSTLTIQRTQQEDSAVYLCASSLARTGGNYGYTFGSGTRLTVV.